Following are 13 T cell receptor beta chains from one sample sequenced in a study of beta chain features in type 1 diabetes. cDNA synthesis used the whole RNA isolate, giving expressed TCRB sequences. Data came from immunoSEQ multiplex PCR; TCRdb stores just in-frame clones and leaves some out. The sample yields about 130,000 clones, nearly 9.5% seen once. Specimen: central memory CD4+ T cells from blood. Every receptor here comes from a man aged 18 to 30 in good health.

This clone was detected only a few times. The chain joins TRBV4-1 to TRBJ1-3, with 8 bases aligning to TRBD1. The trim removed 2 bases at V and 0 bases at J, leaving 15 bases unmatched. CDR3 length equals 20 residues. CDR1 and CDR2 (germline): MGHRA, YSYEKL. CDR3 sequence: CASSQSSRTDRANSGNTIYF. The CDR3 nucleotides are TGCGCCAGCAGCCAATCGTCGAGGACGGACAGGGCGAACTCTGGAAACACCATATATTTT.

This clone occurred a few times. This chain uses TRBV10-2 with TRBJ2-3; D might be TRBD1 (5 bases). Germline CDR1 and CDR2: WSHSY and SAAADI. CDR3 length: 14 amino acids. Trimming shortened V by 3 bases and J by 0 bases, and 7 bases separated the two germline ends. CDR3 amino acids: CASSDGASTDTQYF. CDR3 nucleotides: TGCGCCAGCAGTGATGGGGCCAGCACAGATACGCAGTATTTT.

This clone was observed a few times. The V call is TRBV19, the J call TRBJ2-1; a weak D match, TRBD2 (6 bases). Germline assignment: CDR1 LNHDA and CDR2 SQIVND (reference sequence). The ends were cut back, 3 bases at V and 3 bases at J, with 12 bases in the middle. There are 15 residues in the CDR3. The CDR3 nucleotides read TGTGCCAGTAGTATGTCCGGGGGATACTACAATGAGCAGTTCTTC. This sequence encodes CASSMSGGYYNEQFF.

V gene TRBV7-9 combines with J gene TRBJ2-7; TRBD1 aligns across 9 bases. With V trimmed by 1 base and J by 1 base, 11 bases remained unmatched. This CDR3 comprises 18 residues. CDR1 is SEHNR and CDR2 is FQNEAQ in the germline V gene (reference sequence). CDR3 sequence (DNA): TGTGCCAGCAGCTTAGGGTCCATAACAGGGGGCGAATCCTACGAGCAGTACTTC. Protein: CASSLGSITGGESYEQYF. The variable domain in full, with the rest retrieved from reference TRBV7-9 and TRBJ2-7, is DTGVSQNPRHKITKRGQNVTFRCDPISEHNRLYWYRQTLGQGPEFLTYFQNEAQLEKSRLLSDRFSAERPKGSFSTLEIQRTEQGDSAMYLCASSLGSITGGESYEQYFGPGTRLTVT.

V usage is TRBV5-1 and J usage is TRBJ2-6; TRBD1 is a possible D gene (6 bases). The V and J ends lost 2 bases and 2 bases respectively, with 11 bases between them. Germline CDR1 reads SGHRS; CDR2 reads YFSETQ. This CDR3 region has 16 residues. CDR3: CASSFEQGTGANVLTF. CDR3 coding DNA: TGCGCCAGCAGCTTCGAGCAGGGGACTGGGGCCAACGTCCTGACTTTC.

Only one count was recorded for this clone. V and J are TRBV6-5 and TRBJ1-2; D is undetermined. This CDR3 has 13 amino acids. The germline CDR1 and CDR2 sequences are MNHEY and SVGAGI. Trimming pared 2 bases from V and 7 bases from J, leaving 11 bases between. The CDR3 protein is CASSYEGIGGYTF. CDR3 bases: TGTGCCAGCAGTTACGAGGGTATCGGTGGCTACACCTTC.

The V call is TRBV18, the J call TRBJ2-4, with 10 bases lining up with TRBD2. Germline-derived CDR1 and CDR2 are KGHSH and LQKENI. After removal of 3 bases from V and 1 base from J, the junction contained 18 bases not matched to a gene. The CDR3 is made up of 21 amino acids. The CDR3 DNA is TGTGCCAGCTCACCCCTCTCGTCCAGCGGGGGGGCCATGTTCGCCAAAAACATTCAGTACTTC. Translating gives CASSPLSSSGGAMFAKNIQYF.

This clone was picked up a small number of times. The chain combines TRBV15 with TRBJ1-4; D gene uncertain. The CDR3 extends over 15 amino acids. V was clipped by 0 bases and J by 4 bases, with 9 bases between them. The germline V gene encodes CDR1 LNHNV and CDR2 YYDKDF (reference sequence). CDR3 DNA: TGTGCCACCAGCAGAGAGGGGAGCCATAATGAAAAACTGTTTTTT. Its protein product is CATSREGSHNEKLFF.

This clone appeared a few times. CDR3 bases: TGTGCCAGCAGCCAAAGGACTAGCGGGGAGCTGTTTTTT. Amino acids: CASSQRTSGELFF. The chain recombines TRBV7-8 with TRBJ2-2; 7 bases are shared with TRBD2. CDR3 size: 13 residues. The ends lost 5 bases at V and 7 bases at J; junction bases unmatched: 4. Germline lookup yields CDR1 SGHVS and CDR2 FQNEAQ.

J is TRBJ2-7 and V is TRBV6-6; 8 positions match TRBD2. Germline V CDR1 and CDR2: MNHNY, SVGAGI (reference sequence). Unmatched junction bases numbered 4, after V lost 6 bases and J lost 6 bases. The CDR3 runs 12 residues. CDR3 in amino acids: CASSYGTSEQYF. In DNA form, the CDR3 reads TGTGCCAGCAGCTACGGGACTAGCGAGCAGTACTTC.

This chain connects TRBV4-2 to TRBJ1-2, with D possibly being TRBD1 (6 bases). The ends were cut back, 2 bases at V and 8 bases at J, with 15 bases in the middle. From germline, CDR1 is LGHNA and CDR2 YNFKEQ. CDR3 length: 14 amino acids. The CDR3 DNA is TGTGCCAGCAGCCAACCAGGGGTTCAATACGGCTACACCTTC. Translating it yields CASSQPGVQYGYTF.

This clone has just a few counts. Other DNA sequences in the sample encode the same CDR3. The gene calls are TRBV7-2 and TRBJ2-5; D is unresolved. This CDR3 spans 11 amino acids. CDR1 is SGHTA, CDR2 FQGNSA, per germline. The V gene lost 5 bases and the J gene lost 5 bases, with 6 bases spanning the gap. The CDR3 region is CASSPRETQYF. In nucleotides, the CDR3 is TGTGCCAGCAGCCCTCGGGAGACCCAGTACTTC.

This clone was found a few times. This chain joins TRBV6-5 and TRBJ1-5; possible D gene TRBD1, 5 bases. The length of the CDR3 is 15 residues. Germline CDR1 MNHEY, CDR2 SVGAGI. Trimming left V 3 bases short and J 3 bases short, with 12 bases between. The CDR3 nucleotides read TGTGCCAGCAGTTATAGCGGGGGTTACAATCAGCCCCAGCATTTT. Residues: CASSYSGGYNQPQHF.